This T cell receptor (beta chain) is drawn from a study of beta chain features in type 1 diabetes. Across the whole study: Over all samples combined, about 99,000,000 sorted cells were examined. Overall study results and limits: VDJ junctions sequenced from type 1 diabetes patients showed fewer insertions and more deletions. It was among patients, rather than healthy donors, that naive, central memory and Treg TCRB repertoires appeared more similar.

Sequenced material consisted of expressed TCRB transcripts (all of the isolated RNA was reverse transcribed). Libraries were prepared by immunoSEQ multiplex PCR; TCRdb keeps only in-frame clonotypes and omits some of them. Of some 900,000 clones listed, about 17% were seen once; the top ten hold about 0.025%. CDR1 is SGHAT, CDR2 FQNNGV, per germline. The ends were cut back, 3 bases at V and 0 bases at J, with 8 bases in the middle. The CDR3 runs 15 residues. A note on this clone: What it binds is unknown.

The sequenced sample consisted of naive CD4+ T cells from blood. This sequence joins TRBV11-2 and TRBJ2-2; D is unresolved. This clonotype was sampled from a woman under 30 in good health. Here the CDR3 reads CASSLLQSNTGELFF. In nucleotides, the CDR3 is TGTGCCAGCAGCTTGCTCCAGTCGAACACCGGGGAGCTGTTTTTT.